This T cell receptor (beta chain) was sequenced during a study of blood T cell repertoires in COVID-19. Background on the study: Samples representing acute and convalescent COVID-19 were sourced from the United States, Italy and Spain. Sources were T cells, B-cell-depleted T cells, or PBMCs; the material itself was cDNA or gDNA.

In the original analysis: Using reference gene primer amplification, nucleated cell counts were estimated. Measured with immunoSEQ multiplex PCR; TCRdb has only the in-frame clones, and not every one. V, J and clone size are those of that table, while D and trimming were read from the DNA. The table lists over 100,000 clones, approximately 86% of them singletons. The CDR3 covers 15 residues. The junction had 6 bases not matched to a gene; V was cut back by 6 bases and J by 0 bases. Germline lookup yields CDR1 MNHEY and CDR2 SVGAGI. V is TRBV6-5 and J is TRBJ2-5; the match to TRBD1 covers 8 bases. Sample: peripheral blood. The clonotype comes from a man over 45 with active or convalescent COVID-19. The CDR3 DNA follows: TGTGCCAGCAGCCGGCGGACAGGGCACCAAGAGACCCAGTACTTC. It is translated as CASSRRTGHQETQYF.